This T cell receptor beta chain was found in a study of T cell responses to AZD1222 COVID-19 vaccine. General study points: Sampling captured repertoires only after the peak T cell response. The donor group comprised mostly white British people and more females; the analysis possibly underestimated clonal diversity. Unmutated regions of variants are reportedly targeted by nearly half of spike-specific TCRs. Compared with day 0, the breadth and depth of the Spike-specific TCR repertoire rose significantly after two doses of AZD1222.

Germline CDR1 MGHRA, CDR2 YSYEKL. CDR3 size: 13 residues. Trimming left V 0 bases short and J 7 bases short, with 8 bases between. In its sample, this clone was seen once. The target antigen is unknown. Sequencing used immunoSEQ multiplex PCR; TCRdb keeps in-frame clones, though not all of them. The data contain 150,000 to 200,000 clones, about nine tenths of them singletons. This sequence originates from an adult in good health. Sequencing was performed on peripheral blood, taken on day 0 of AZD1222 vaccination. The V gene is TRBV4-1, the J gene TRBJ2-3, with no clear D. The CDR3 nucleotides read TGCGCCAGCAGCCAAGAACTTTACAATACGCAGTATTTT. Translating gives CASSQELYNTQYF.